The 19 T cell receptor beta chains given below trace back to one sample, sequenced in a study of blood T cell repertoires in COVID-19. Clones were read by immunoSEQ multiplex PCR, and TCRdb kept only the in-frame ones, dropping some. The sample includes some 97,000 clones, 90% of them seen just once. Sequences were obtained from peripheral blood. The receptors originated from a man aged 55-75 years with acute or convalescent COVID-19.

This rearrangement joins TRBV11-1 to TRBJ1-2, with D uncertain. This CDR3 is built from 13 residues. Germline assignment: CDR1 SGHAT and CDR2 FQDESV (reference sequence). Trimming took 5 bases from V and 2 from J, leaving 9 bases between them. CDR3 in DNA: TGTGCCAGCAGCCCGCAGGAAAACTATGGCTACACCTTC. It encodes CASSPQENYGYTF. Filled out from reference TRBV11-1 and TRBJ1-2, the complete variable domain reads EAEVAQSPRYKITEKSQAVAFWCDPISGHATLYWYRQILGQGPELLVQFQDESVVDDSQLPKDRFSAERLKGVDSTLKIQPAELGDSAMYLCASSPQENYGYTFGSGTRLTVV.

This clone was recorded at least ten times. The V gene is TRBV6-5, the J gene TRBJ1-1; tentatively, D is TRBD1 (5 bases). Germline V gene sequence: CDR1 MNHEY, CDR2 SVGAGI. Between the trimmed V and J ends, which lost 7 bases and 4 bases, there was a span of 19 bases. CDR3 length: 15 residues. CDR3 bases: TGTGCCAGCAAGATATTCAGGGATTTAGGCACTGAAGCTTTCTTT. This sequence encodes CASKIFRDLGTEAFF.

The chain combines TRBV5-4 with TRBJ1-2; 10 nucleotides align to TRBD1. Germline V CDR1 and CDR2: SGHNT, YYREEE (reference sequence). The V and J ends lost 3 bases and 5 bases, in that order; junction bases with no gene match: 7. The CDR3 length is 15 residues. The CDR3 bases are TGTGCCAGCAGCTCAAGACAGGGGGCATCTTATGGCTACACCTTC. Translation: CASSSRQGASYGYTF.

The CDR3 reads CASSSTVNTEAFF. CDR3 in DNA: TGTGCCAGCAGCTCGACAGTGAACACTGAAGCTTTCTTT. The chain links TRBV3-1 (or the pseudogene TRBV3-2) to TRBJ1-1; maybe TRBD1 (5 bases). V lost 5 bases and J lost 0, with 7 bases in between. This CDR3 is built from 13 residues. In germline, CDR1 is LGHDT, CDR2 YNNKEL (reference sequence).

V gene TRBV5-1 combines with J gene TRBJ1-2; no definite D call. CDR3 length: 13 amino acids. V was trimmed by 7 bases and J by 5 bases, leaving 15 bases between them. Germline lookup yields CDR1 SGHRS and CDR2 YFSETQ. CDR3 sequence reads: CASSGSPHYGYTF. CDR3 DNA sequence: TGCGCCAGCTCCGGGTCGCCTCATTATGGCTACACCTTC.

The chain employs TRBV5-6 and TRBJ1-2, with D unresolved. This CDR3 is built from 12 residues. CDR1 and CDR2 from the germline V gene are SGHDT and YYEEEE. V gave up 4 bases and J gave up 8 bases, with 12 bases separating them. The chain's CDR3 is CASSPQMRGYTF. CDR3 DNA sequence: TGTGCCAGCAGCCCACAGATGCGAGGCTACACCTTC.

V is TRBV2 and J is TRBJ2-3; a weak D match, TRBD1 (5 bases). The germline CDR1 and CDR2 sequences are SNHLY and FYNNEI. This CDR3 comprises 14 residues. With 6 bases removed from V and 3 bases from J, the gap between germline ends came to 13 bases. CDR3 DNA sequence: TGTGCCAGCAGACAACAGGTGCGGACAGATACGCAGTATTTT. This translates into CASRQQVRTDTQYF.

The V gene is TRBV10-3, the J gene TRBJ1-2; 7 nucleotides agree with TRBD1. The length of the CDR3 is 13 residues. After removal of 7 bases from V and 5 bases from J, the junction contained 7 bases not matched to a gene. Germline values: CDR1 ENHRY, CDR2 SYGVKD. As DNA, the CDR3 is TGTGCCATCAAAGACGGACAGGCTTATGGCTACACCTTC. This encodes CAIKDGQAYGYTF.

The J gene is TRBJ2-5, the V gene TRBV25-1; 12 nucleotides line up with TRBD1. The CDR3 extends over 15 amino acids. The trim removed 6 bases at V and 4 bases at J, leaving 6 bases unmatched. Germline lookup yields CDR1 MGHDK and CDR2 SYGVNS. DNA of the CDR3: TGTGCCAGCAGCCCGGGACAGGGGGCACGAGAGACCCAGTACTTC. This codes for CASSPGQGARETQYF. Based on the CDR3 plus reference TRBV25-1 and TRBJ2-5, the full variable domain is EADIYQTPRYLVIGTGKKITLECSQTMGHDKMYWYQQDPGMELHLIHYSYGVNSTEKGDLSSESTVSRIRTEHFPLTLESARPSHTSQYLCASSPGQGARETQYFGPGTRLLVL.

The rearrangement joins TRBV7-9 to TRBJ2-1; 9 bases line up with TRBD2. The V and J ends lost 3 bases and 8 bases, in that order; junction bases with no gene match: 8. CDR3 length: 15 residues. Looked up from germline, CDR1 is SEHNR and CDR2 is FQNEAQ (reference sequence). The CDR3 region has the DNA TGTGCCAGCAGCTTTGGCGGGGGGGCTGTTGATGAGCAGTTCTTC. Amino acid sequence: CASSFGGGAVDEQFF.

The V and J genes are TRBV6-5 and TRBJ1-4, with 7 bases matching TRBD1. With V trimmed by 6 bases and J by 1 base, 5 bases remained unmatched. The CDR3 runs 15 residues. Germline CDR1 reads MNHEY; CDR2 reads SVGAGI. CDR3 loop: CASSRQGKTNEKLFF. As DNA, the CDR3 is TGTGCCAGCAGCCGACAGGGTAAAACTAATGAAAAACTGTTTTTT.

The chain is built from TRBV11-2 and TRBJ1-2, with 11 bases matching TRBD1. Germline V lookup: CDR1 SGHAT, CDR2 FQNNGV. After removal of 3 bases from V and 8 bases from J, the junction contained 2 bases not matched to a gene. The CDR3 is 13 amino acids. Here the CDR3 DNA reads TGTGCCAGCAGCTTTGGGACAGGGGGAGGCTACACCTTC. Protein sequence: CASSFGTGGGYTF.

To note about this clone: Relative to the germline gene, one junction end is altered; a read error may explain this. The chain links TRBV6-5 to TRBJ1-2, with 11 positions matching TRBD1. CDR1 MNHEY and CDR2 SVGAGI come from the germline V gene. The CDR3 loop spans 13 amino acids. CDR3 protein: CASSSGTGGTTNF. The CDR3 DNA is TGTGCCAGCAGTTCCGGGACAGGGGGGACCACTAACTTC.

The gene calls are TRBV9 and TRBJ2-7; 9 bases map to TRBD1. Germline trimming cut 1 base from V and 6 bases from J; bases unmatched to any gene: 2. This CDR3 is 13 amino acids long. Germline V gene sequence: CDR1 SGDLS, CDR2 YYNGEE. CDR3 in amino acids: CASSVSTGGEQYV. CDR3 DNA sequence: TGTGCCAGCAGCGTATCGACAGGGGGCGAGCAGTACGTC.

The chain is built from TRBV18 and TRBJ1-1; D is undetermined. Germline CDR1 and CDR2: KGHSH and LQKENI. The V gene lost 3 bases and the J gene lost 1 base, with 12 bases spanning the gap. This CDR3 has 15 residues. The CDR3 sequence is CASSPSQQTNTEAFF. DNA of the CDR3: TGTGCCAGCTCACCGTCCCAACAGACGAACACTGAAGCTTTCTTT.

The sample holds one count of this clone. V and J are TRBV19 and TRBJ2-2, with 7 bases fitting TRBD2. The trim removed 5 bases at V and 3 bases at J, leaving 9 bases unmatched. The CDR3 has 16 amino acids. Germline CDR1 reads LNHDA; CDR2 reads SQIVND (reference sequence). The CDR3 DNA reads TGTGCCAGTAGTGATGCAAGGCGGGAGTACACCGGGGAGCTGTTTTTT. This codes for CASSDARREYTGELFF.

V and J are TRBV6-5 and TRBJ1-4; D is undetermined. The CDR3 contains 14 residues. Trimming cost V 6 bases and J 5 bases, with 13 bases left between them. The germline V gene encodes CDR1 MNHEY and CDR2 SVGAGI. CDR3: CASSSISENEKLFF. The CDR3 nucleotides are TGTGCCAGCAGCTCAATCTCGGAGAATGAAAAACTGTTTTTT.

The chain recombines TRBV7-2 with TRBJ1-5; 8 positions match TRBD1. This CDR3 contains 15 residues. The germline CDR1 and CDR2 sequences are SGHTA and FQGNSA. J was trimmed by 0 bases and V by 6 bases; bases with no gene match: 4. The CDR3 protein is CASSFGQGSNQPQHF. DNA of the CDR3: TGTGCCAGCAGTTTTGGACAGGGTAGCAATCAGCCCCAGCATTTT.

V gene TRBV6-2 or TRBV6-3 combines with J gene TRBJ1-1; TRBD1 is a possible D gene (6 bases). Trimming took off 5 bases at V and 1 base at J, with 14 bases between the two ends. CDR1 and CDR2 (germline): MNHEY, SVGEGT. The CDR3 spans 15 residues. CDR3 loop: CASSHYRVGNTEAFF. CDR3 bases: TGTGCCAGCAGTCATTACAGGGTCGGGAACACTGAAGCTTTCTTT.